The clone carrying this TCR beta chain was observed at least ten times. The CDR3 has 12 amino acids. Between the trimmed V and J ends, which lost 6 bases and 8 bases, there was a span of 16 bases. Germline V gene sequence: CDR1 SQVTM, CDR2 ANQGSEA. TCRdb recomputed calls from the RT-PCR reads with MiXCR, one row per CDR3 protein. The sample includes hundreds of thousands of distinct CDR3 sequences, more than 13% seen only once; the top ten take about 3.9%. The chain has TRBV29-1 and TRBJ1-2, with D possibly being TRBD1 (5 bases). This TCR was sampled from a female donor in good health, serving as a healthy control. The material sequenced was memory CD4+ T cells from blood. CDR3 loop: CSVHQGLEGYTF. In DNA, the CDR3 is TGCAGCGTCCATCAGGGACTAGAGGGCTACACCTTC.